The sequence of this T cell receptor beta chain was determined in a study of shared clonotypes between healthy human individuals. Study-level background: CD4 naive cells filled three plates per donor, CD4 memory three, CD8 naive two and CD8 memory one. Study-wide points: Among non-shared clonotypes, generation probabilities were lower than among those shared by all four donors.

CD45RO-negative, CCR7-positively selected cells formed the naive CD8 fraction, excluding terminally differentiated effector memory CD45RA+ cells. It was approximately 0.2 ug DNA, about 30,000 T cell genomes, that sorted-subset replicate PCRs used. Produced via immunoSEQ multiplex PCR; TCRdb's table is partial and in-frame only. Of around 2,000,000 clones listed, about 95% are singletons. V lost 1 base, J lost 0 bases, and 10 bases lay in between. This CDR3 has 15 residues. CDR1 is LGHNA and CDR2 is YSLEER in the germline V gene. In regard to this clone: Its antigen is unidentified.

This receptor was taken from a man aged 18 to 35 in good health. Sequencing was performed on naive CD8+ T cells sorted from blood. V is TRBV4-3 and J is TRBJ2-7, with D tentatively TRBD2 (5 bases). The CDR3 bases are TGCGCCAGCAGCCAAGGGGCGGGCAACTCCTACGAGCAGTACTTC. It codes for CASSQGAGNSYEQYF.